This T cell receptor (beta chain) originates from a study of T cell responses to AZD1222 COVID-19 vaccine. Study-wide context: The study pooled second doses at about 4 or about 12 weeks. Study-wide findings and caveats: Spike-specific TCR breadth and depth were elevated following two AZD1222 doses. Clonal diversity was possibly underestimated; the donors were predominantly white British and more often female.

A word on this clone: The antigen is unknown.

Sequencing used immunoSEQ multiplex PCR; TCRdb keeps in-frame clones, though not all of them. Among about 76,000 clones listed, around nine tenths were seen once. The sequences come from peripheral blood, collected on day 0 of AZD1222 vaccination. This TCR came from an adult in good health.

The CDR3 nucleotides read TGTGCCTGGAGCGACAGGGGACGAAGTACGCAGTATTTT. Translated: CAWSDRGRSTQYF. V usage is TRBV30 and J usage is TRBJ2-3, with 8 bases lining up with TRBD1. Germline CDR1 GTSNPN, CDR2 SVGIG (reference sequence). The CDR3 runs 13 residues. The V and J ends lost 3 bases and 8 bases, in that order; junction bases with no gene match: 7.